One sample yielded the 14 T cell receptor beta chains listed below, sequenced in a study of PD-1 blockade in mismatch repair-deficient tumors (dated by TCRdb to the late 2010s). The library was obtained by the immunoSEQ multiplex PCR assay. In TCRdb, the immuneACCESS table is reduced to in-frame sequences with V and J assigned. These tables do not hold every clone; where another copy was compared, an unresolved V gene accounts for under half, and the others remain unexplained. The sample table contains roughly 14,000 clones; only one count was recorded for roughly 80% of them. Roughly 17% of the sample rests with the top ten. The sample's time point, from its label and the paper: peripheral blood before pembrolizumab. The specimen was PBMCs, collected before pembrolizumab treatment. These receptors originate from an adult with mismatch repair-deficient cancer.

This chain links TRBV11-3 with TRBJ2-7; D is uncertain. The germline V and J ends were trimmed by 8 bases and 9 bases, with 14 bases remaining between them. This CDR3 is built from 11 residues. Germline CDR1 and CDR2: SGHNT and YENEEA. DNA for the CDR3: TGTGCCAGCGCAGGTCCCCTCGCGCAGTACTTC. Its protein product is CASAGPLAQYF. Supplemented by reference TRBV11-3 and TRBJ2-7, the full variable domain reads EAGVVQSPRYKIIEKKQPVAFWCNPISGHNTLYWYLQNLGQGPELLIRYENEEAVDDSQLPKDRFSAERLKGVDSTLKIQPAELGDSAVYLCASAGPLAQYFGPGTRLTVT.

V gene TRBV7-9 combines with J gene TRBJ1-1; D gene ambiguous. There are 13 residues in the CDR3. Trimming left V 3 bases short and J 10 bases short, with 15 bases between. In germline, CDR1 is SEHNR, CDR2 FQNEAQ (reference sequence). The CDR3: CASSFGTALSAFF. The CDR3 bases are TGTGCCAGCAGCTTCGGAACCGCGTTGTCAGCTTTCTTT.

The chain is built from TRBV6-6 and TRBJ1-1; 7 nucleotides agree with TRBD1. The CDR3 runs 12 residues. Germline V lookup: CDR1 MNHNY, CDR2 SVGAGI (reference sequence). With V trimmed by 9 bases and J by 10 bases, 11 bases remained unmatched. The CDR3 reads CASRTGQPRAFF. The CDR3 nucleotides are TGTGCCAGTAGGACAGGCCAACCCAGAGCTTTCTTT.

The CDR3 is CASSLVGGPTNEQFF. The DNA for the CDR3 is TGTGCCAGCAGCTTAGTGGGAGGGCCTACCAATGAGCAGTTCTTC. V usage is TRBV7-2 and J usage is TRBJ2-1; 7 positions agree with TRBD2. J was trimmed by 6 bases and V by 1 base; bases with no gene match: 6. The CDR3 runs to 15 residues. Germline values: CDR1 SGHTA, CDR2 FQGNSA.

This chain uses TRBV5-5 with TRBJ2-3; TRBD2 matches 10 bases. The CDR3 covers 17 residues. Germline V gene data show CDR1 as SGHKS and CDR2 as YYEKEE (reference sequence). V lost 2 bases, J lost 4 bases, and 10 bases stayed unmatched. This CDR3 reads CASSFGASGRLSDTQYF. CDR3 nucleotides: TGTGCCAGCAGCTTTGGGGCTAGCGGGAGATTATCAGATACGCAGTATTTT.

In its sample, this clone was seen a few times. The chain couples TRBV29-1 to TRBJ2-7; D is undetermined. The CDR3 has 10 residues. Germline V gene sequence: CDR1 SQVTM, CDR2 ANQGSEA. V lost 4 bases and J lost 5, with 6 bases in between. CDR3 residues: CSVAWDEQYF. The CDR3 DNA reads TGCAGCGTTGCTTGGGACGAGCAGTACTTC.

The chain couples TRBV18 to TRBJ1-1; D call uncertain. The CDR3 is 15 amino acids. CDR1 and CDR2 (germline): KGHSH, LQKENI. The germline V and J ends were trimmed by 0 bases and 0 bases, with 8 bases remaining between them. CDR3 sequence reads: CASSPPAVLNTEAFF. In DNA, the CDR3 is TGTGCCAGCTCACCACCCGCAGTACTGAACACTGAAGCTTTCTTT. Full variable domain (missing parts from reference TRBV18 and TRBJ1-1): NAGVMQNPRHLVRRRGQEARLRCSPMKGHSHVYWYRQLPEEGLKFMVYLQKENIIDESGMPKERFSAEFPKEGPSILRIQQVVRGDSAAYFCASSPPAVLNTEAFFGQGTRLTVV.

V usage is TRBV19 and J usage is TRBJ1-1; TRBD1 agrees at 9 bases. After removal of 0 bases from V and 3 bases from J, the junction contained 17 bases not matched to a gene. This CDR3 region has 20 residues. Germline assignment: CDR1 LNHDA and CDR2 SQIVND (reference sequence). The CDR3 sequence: CASSIDPDRGYRSGDTEAFF. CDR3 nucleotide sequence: TGTGCCAGTAGTATAGATCCAGACAGGGGGTATCGTTCGGGCGACACTGAAGCTTTCTTT.

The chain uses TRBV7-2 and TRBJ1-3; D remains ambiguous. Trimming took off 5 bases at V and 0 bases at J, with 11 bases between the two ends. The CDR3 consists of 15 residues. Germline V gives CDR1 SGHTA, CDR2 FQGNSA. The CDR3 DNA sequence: TGTGCCAGCAGCCTGACGGCTTCCTCTGGAAACACCATATATTTT. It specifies CASSLTASSGNTIYF.

CDR3 sequence: CASSPGEDTQYF. In DNA, the CDR3 is TGTGCCAGCTCACCAGGGGAAGATACGCAGTATTTT. The chain uses TRBV18 and TRBJ2-3; no clear D gene. The V end lost 2 bases, the J end lost 5 bases, and 5 bases lay between the germline ends. Germline V gene sequence: CDR1 KGHSH, CDR2 LQKENI. The CDR3 length is 12 residues.

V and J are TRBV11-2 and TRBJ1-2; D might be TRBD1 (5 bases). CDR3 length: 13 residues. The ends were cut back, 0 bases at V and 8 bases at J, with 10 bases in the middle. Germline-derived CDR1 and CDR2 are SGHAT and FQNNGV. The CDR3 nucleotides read TGTGCCAGCAGCTTAGACAGGGCTGGCGGCTACACCTTC. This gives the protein CASSLDRAGGYTF.

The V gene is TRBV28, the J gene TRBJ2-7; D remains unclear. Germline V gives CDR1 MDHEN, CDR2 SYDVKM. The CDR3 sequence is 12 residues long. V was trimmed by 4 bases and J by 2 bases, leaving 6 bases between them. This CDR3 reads CASSYLPYEQYF. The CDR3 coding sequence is TGTGCCAGCAGTTACCTCCCCTACGAGCAGTACTTC.

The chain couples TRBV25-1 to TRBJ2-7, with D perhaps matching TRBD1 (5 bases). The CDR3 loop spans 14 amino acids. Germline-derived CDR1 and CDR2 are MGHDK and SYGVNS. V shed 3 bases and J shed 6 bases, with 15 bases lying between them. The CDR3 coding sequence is TGTGCCAGCAGTGACATGGCTCAGGGAAGCGAGCAGTACTTC. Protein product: CASSDMAQGSEQYF.

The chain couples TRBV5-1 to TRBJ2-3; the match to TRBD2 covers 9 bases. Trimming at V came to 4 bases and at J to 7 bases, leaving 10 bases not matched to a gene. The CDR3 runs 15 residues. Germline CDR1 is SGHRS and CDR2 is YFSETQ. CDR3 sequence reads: CASSPLAGDDNTQYF. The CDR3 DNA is TGCGCCAGCAGCCCCTTAGCGGGAGACGATAATACGCAGTATTTT. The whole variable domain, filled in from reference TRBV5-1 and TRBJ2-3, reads KAGVTQTPRYLIKTRGQQVTLSCSPISGHRSVSWYQQTPGQGLQFLFEYFSETQRNKGNFPGRFSGRQFSNSRSEMNVSTLELGDSALYLCASSPLAGDDNTQYFGPGTRLTVL.